What follows are 6 T cell receptor beta chains derived from one specimen sequenced in a study of blood T cells in healthy people across ages. Sample-barcoded 5' priming and a J-beta primer mix drove a second PCR of roughly 6 to 12 cycles. In TCRdb, the 5' RACE reads were re-called with MiXCR into one record per CDR3 protein. The sample has over 1,200,000 distinct CDR3 sequences, approximately 59% seen once; the top ten hold 5.5% to 8%. The sample was blood. Receptors originate from a man younger than 35 in good health.

This sequence joins TRBV28 and TRBJ2-3, with 7 bases that match TRBD2. Trimming removed 8 bases from V and 9 bases from J; junction bases left unmatched: 11. The CDR3 has 13 amino acids. Per germline, CDR1 MDHEN and CDR2 SYDVKM. The CDR3 sequence: CASPGRSAETQYF. For the CDR3, the DNA is TGTGCCAGCCCCGGGAGGAGTGCGGAAACGCAGTATTTT.

This chain uses TRBV20-1 with TRBJ2-2; D might be TRBD1 (6 bases). The V end lost 2 bases, the J end lost 6 bases, and 16 bases lay between the germline ends. The CDR3 spans 15 residues. CDR1 is DFQATT, CDR2 SNEGSKA, per germline (reference sequence). CDR3 coding DNA: TGCAGTGCTAGAAGGCTAGACAGGTTCGCCGGGGAGCTGTTTTTT. Protein: CSARRLDRFAGELFF.

The V and J genes are TRBV27 and TRBJ1-1, with D possibly TRBD1 on 5 matching bases. V dropped 8 bases and J dropped 4 bases, with 14 bases sitting between them. Germline CDR1 MNHEY, CDR2 SMNVEV (reference sequence). The CDR3 covers 13 residues. CDR3 sequence: CASVPQGGTEAFF. CDR3 DNA sequence: TGTGCCAGCGTACCCCAGGGAGGCACTGAAGCTTTCTTT.

V is TRBV30 and J is TRBJ1-2; 10 positions agree with TRBD1. The CDR3 extends over 14 amino acids. The junction had 8 bases not matched to a gene; V was cut back by 2 bases and J by 8 bases. Germline V CDR1 and CDR2: GTSNPN, SVGIG (reference sequence). The CDR3 DNA is TGTGCCTGGAGTACGACAGGGGGCCTAAGAGGCTACACCTTC. It encodes CAWSTTGGLRGYTF. Complete variable domain (other parts from reference TRBV30 and TRBJ1-2): SQTIHQWPATLVQPVGSPLSLECTVEGTSNPNLYWYRQAAGRGLQLLFYSVGIGQISSEVPQNLSASRPQDRQFILSSKKLLLSDSGFYLCAWSTTGGLRGYTFGSGTRLTVV.

This chain links TRBV10-3 with TRBJ2-1; the D call may be TRBD1 or TRBD2 (5 bases each). The J call could be wrong; TRBJ2-7 is a better fit for the DNA end. CDR3 length: 13 residues. Germline V lookup: CDR1 ENHRY, CDR2 SYGVKD. For the CDR3, the DNA is TGTGCGACGGGGCTTTCAAGGAGCAATGAGCAGTACTTC. Its protein product is CATGLSRSNEQYF.

The rearrangement joins TRBV6-2 or TRBV6-3 to TRBJ2-7; D remains ambiguous. Germline assignment: CDR1 MNHEY and CDR2 SVGEGT. V dropped 6 bases and J dropped 5 bases, with 17 bases sitting between them. The CDR3 spans 14 residues. In DNA form, the CDR3 reads TGTGCCAGCAGCCCTCCTTTGCAGGAAGACGAGCAGTACTTC. Protein product: CASSPPLQEDEQYF.